The 4 T cell receptor beta chains below were found in one sample sequenced in a study of blood T cell repertoires in COVID-19 (dated by TCRdb to 2019 to 2021). The library was obtained by the immunoSEQ multiplex PCR assay. TCRdb obtained this table from immuneACCESS and retained in-frame rearrangements with V and J assigned. These tables miss some clones; where compared with another copy, unresolved V genes account for less than half of the shortfall, and the remainder is unexplained. The sample includes fewer than 700,000 clones, with about 89% observed a single time. The ten largest clones represent 7.5% to 9.5% of the sample. The sequencing input was peripheral blood. The receptors stem from a woman aged 50 to 60 with COVID-19, enrolled during active disease.

The gene calls are TRBV4-1 and TRBJ1-5; 8 bases align to TRBD1. Germline assignment: CDR1 MGHRA and CDR2 YSYEKL. J lost 1 base, V lost 2 bases, and 7 bases had no gene match. The CDR3 spans 17 residues. In nucleotides, the CDR3 is TGCGCCAGCAGCCAACCTCAGGGGGCTCGGAGCAATCAGCCCCAGCATTTT. This codes for CASSQPQGARSNQPQHF.

This clone has a single count. This chain links TRBV11-2 with TRBJ2-7; 8 nucleotides match TRBD2. Germline CDR1 and CDR2: SGHAT and FQNNGV. The length of the CDR3 is 16 residues. Losses at the gene ends were 1 base for V and 3 bases for J; bases not matched to a gene: 8. The CDR3 nucleotides read TGTGCCAGCAGCTTAGCCTACTCGCGGGGGGACTACGAGCAGTACTTC. It is translated as CASSLAYSRGDYEQYF.

This clone has just one count. V is TRBV3-1 (or the pseudogene TRBV3-2) and J is TRBJ1-1; perhaps TRBD1 as D (6 bases). CDR1 and CDR2 (germline): LGHDT, YNNKEL (reference sequence). The germline V and J ends were trimmed by 2 bases and 1 base, with 11 bases remaining between them. The CDR3 is 15 amino acids. The DNA for the CDR3 is TGTGCCAGCAGCCAACCCGGACAGCCGAACACTGAAGCTTTCTTT. Translating gives CASSQPGQPNTEAFF.

The chain carries TRBV19 and TRBJ1-1, with 7 nucleotides matching TRBD1. Germline V gives CDR1 LNHDA, CDR2 SQIVND (reference sequence). V gave up 2 bases and J gave up 8 bases; unmatched junction bases: 5. The CDR3 totals 13 residues. The CDR3 DNA reads as TGTGCCAGTAGTATATCGGCAGGGGGGGAAGCTTTCTTT. It codes for CASSISAGGEAFF.